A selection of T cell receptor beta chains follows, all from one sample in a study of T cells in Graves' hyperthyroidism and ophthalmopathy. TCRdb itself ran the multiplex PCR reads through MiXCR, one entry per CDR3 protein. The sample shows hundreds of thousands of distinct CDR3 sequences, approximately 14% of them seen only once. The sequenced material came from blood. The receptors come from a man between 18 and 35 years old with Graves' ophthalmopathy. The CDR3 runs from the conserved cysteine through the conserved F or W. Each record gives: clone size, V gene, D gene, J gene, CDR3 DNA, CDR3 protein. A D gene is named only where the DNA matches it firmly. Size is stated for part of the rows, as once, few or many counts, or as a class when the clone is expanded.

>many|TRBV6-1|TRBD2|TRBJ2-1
TGTGCCAGCAGACGGCTAGCGGGGGCATCCTACAATGAGCAGTTCTTC
CASRRLAGASYNEQFF
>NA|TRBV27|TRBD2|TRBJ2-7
TGTGCCAGCAGTTTATGGCTAGCGGGAGGGAGTAGCTCCTACGAGCAGTACTTC
CASSLWLAGGSSSYEQYF
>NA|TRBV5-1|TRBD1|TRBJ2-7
TGCGCCAGCAGCGCCGGGACAGGGACCCCCTACGAGCAGTACTTC
CASSAGTGTPYEQYF
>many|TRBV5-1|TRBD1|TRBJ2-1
TGCGCCAGCAGCTATCGGACAGGGCGGGAGCAGTTCTTC
CASSYRTGREQFF
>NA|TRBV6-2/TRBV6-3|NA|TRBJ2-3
TGTGCCAGCAGGAAGGGGCCTGGGGGAAATACGCAGTATTTT
CASRKGPGGNTQYF
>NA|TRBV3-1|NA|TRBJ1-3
TGTGCCAGCAGCCCCACCAGGGCAGGTCCGGACACCATATATTTT
CASSPTRAGPDTIYF
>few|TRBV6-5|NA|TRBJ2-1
TGTGCCAGCAGTTACTCTTTGGGGGGAGCTTACAATGAGCAGTTCTTC
CASSYSLGGAYNEQFF
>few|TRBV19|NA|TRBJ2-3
TGTGCCAGTAGTTCCCTAGCGAAGGGCACAGATACGCAGTATTTT
CASSSLAKGTDTQYF
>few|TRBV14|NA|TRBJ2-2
TGTGCCAGCAGCCAAGAAATAGGGGGAACCGGGGAGCTGTTTTTT
CASSQEIGGTGELFF
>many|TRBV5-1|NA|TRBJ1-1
TGCGCCAGCAGCTTAGGGGTAAATGAGTGGAACACTGAAGCTTTCTTT
CASSLGVNEWNTEAFF
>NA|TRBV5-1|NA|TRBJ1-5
TGCGCCAGCAGCTTGGGGGCGGGAACCCAGCCCCAGCATTTT
CASSLGAGTQPQHF
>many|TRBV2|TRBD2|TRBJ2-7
TGTGCCAGCAGTGAAGCGACGGGACTAGCGGTCTACGAGCAGTACTTC
CASSEATGLAVYEQYF
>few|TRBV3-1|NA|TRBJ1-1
TGTGCCAGCAGCCGTGGGCCAAGGGACACTGAAGCTTTCTTT
CASSRGPRDTEAFF
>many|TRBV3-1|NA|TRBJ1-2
TGTGCCAGCAGCCAAGGAACGGTTAGGTCTGGCTACACCTTC
CASSQGTVRSGYTF
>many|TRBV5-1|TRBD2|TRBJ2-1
TGCGCCAGCAGCCCCCGGACTAGCGGCGCCTACAATGAGCAGTTCTTC
CASSPRTSGAYNEQFF
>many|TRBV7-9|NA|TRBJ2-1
TGTGCCAGCGCCGAGGTAGAGGAGCAGTTCTTC
CASAEVEEQFF
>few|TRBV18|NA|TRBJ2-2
TGTGCCAGCTCACCCACTACTGCCGGGGAGCTGTTTTTT
CASSPTTAGELFF
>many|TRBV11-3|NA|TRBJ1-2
TGTGCCAGCAGCCAGGGTTACTATGGCTACACCTTC
CASSQGYYGYTF
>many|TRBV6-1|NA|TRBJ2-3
TGTGCCAGCAGTACAGCGGGAGATACGCAGTATTTT
CASSTAGDTQYF
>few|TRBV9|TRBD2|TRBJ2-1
TGTGCCAGCAGCGTCGGGGGGGGCAATGAGCAGTTCTTC
CASSVGGGNEQFF
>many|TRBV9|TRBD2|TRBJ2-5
TGTGCCAGCAGCGGCCCGGCGGGGGGAGAGACCCAGTACTTC
CASSGPAGGETQYF
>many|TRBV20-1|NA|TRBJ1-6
TGCAGTGCTAAGATCCCCAGGGGTTGGAATTCACCCCTCCACTTT
CSAKIPRGWNSPLHF
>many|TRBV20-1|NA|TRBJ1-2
TGCAGTGCTAGAGCCGCTAGGGGCTCTGGCTATGGCTACACCTTC
CSARAARGSGYGYTF
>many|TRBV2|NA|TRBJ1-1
TGTGCCAGCAGACCTCAGGTAGAAGCTTTCTTT
CASRPQVEAFF
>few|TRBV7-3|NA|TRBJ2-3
TGTGCCAGCAGCTCGGGACAATACACAGATACGCAGTATTTT
CASSSGQYTDTQYF
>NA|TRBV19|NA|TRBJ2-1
TGTGCCAGTAGTATCAGAGCGTTCCCCTACAATGAGCAGTTCTTC
CASSIRAFPYNEQFF
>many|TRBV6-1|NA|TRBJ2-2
TGTGCCAGCATGAACGGGGAAGGGGACACCGGGGAGCTGTTTTTT
CASMNGEGDTGELFF
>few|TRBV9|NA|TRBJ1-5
TGTGCCAGCAGCGGGGGGAACAATCAGCCCCAGCATTTT
CASSGGNNQPQHF
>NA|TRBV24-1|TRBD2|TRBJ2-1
TGTGCCACCAGTGATTTGCAGACTAGCGGCAATGAGCAGTTCTTC
CATSDLQTSGNEQFF
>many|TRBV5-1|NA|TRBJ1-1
TGCGCCAGCAGCTTTTCGCCGGGCCGAGCGAACACTGAAGCTTTCTTT
CASSFSPGRANTEAFF
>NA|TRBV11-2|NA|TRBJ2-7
TGTGCCAGCAGCTTAGGTGTGGTGGAACTACCCTACGAGCAGTACTTC
CASSLGVVELPYEQYF
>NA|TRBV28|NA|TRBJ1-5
TGTGCCAGCATCCCGATGACAGTTAGCAATCAGCCCCAGCATTTT
CASIPMTVSNQPQHF
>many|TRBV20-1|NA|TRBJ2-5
TGCAGTGCTAGAGATTTTTCCAGGGGAACGGAGACCCAGTACTTC
CSARDFSRGTETQYF
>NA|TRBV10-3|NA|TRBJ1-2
TGTGCCATCAGGGATACTGACAGGCCGCTAGGCTACACCTTC
CAIRDTDRPLGYTF
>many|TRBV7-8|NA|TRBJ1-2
TGTGCCAGCAGCTTAGGACAGGAATATGGCTACACCTTC
CASSLGQEYGYTF
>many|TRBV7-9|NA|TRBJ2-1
TGTGCCAGCGCCAGGGTGGGGCTAGGCCCGTACAATGAGCAGTTCTTC
CASARVGLGPYNEQFF
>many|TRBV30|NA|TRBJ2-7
TGTGCCTGGAGTGTACTGGGGACTGACTCCTACGAGCAGTACTTC
CAWSVLGTDSYEQYF
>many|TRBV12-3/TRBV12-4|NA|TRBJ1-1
TGTGCCAGCAGTGTAGGGACCCGAACGACTGAAGCTTTCTTT
CASSVGTRTTEAFF
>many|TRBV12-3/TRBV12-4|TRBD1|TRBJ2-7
TGTGCCAGCAGTGTAACCGGGACAGGGGGCCTCGAGCAGTACTTC
CASSVTGTGGLEQYF
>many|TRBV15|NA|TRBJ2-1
TGTGCCACCAGCAGAGATCTGGTGGAGGGAAGCAAGCAGTTCTTC
CATSRDLVEGSKQFF
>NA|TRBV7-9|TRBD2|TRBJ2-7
TGTGCCAGCAGTTTGGGGTCAGGACTAGCCTCCTACGAGCAGTACTTC
CASSLGSGLASYEQYF
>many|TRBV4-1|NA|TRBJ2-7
TGCGCCAGCAGCCAAGGGGAGGTCTACGAGCAGTACTTC
CASSQGEVYEQYF
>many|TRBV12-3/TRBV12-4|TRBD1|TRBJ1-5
TGTGCCAGCAGTTCCACCGGGACAGGTGGCCAGCCCCAGCATTTT
CASSSTGTGGQPQHF
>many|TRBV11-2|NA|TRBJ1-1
TGTGCCAGCAGCCGGAGACCGAGACCAAGAGGGAAGGACACTGAAGCTTTCTTT
CASSRRPRPRGKDTEAFF
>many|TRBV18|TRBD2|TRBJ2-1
TGTGCCAGCTCACCGGTGCGGGAGGTTCGCAATGAGCAGTTCTTC
CASSPVREVRNEQFF
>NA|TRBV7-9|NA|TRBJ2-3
TGTGCCAGCATCCGAACCTTAGAGGGCACAGATACGCAGTATTTT
CASIRTLEGTDTQYF
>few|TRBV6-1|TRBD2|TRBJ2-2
TGTGCCAGCAGGGGTAGCGGGAGAGGAGCCGGGGAGCTGTTTTTT
CASRGSGRGAGELFF
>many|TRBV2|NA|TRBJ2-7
TGTGCCAGCAGTGGACAGGCCGGGGGCGAGCAGTACTTC
CASSGQAGGEQYF
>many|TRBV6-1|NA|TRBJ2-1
TGTGCCAGCTCTCTCAGCCTTGGGGCGTACAATGAGCAGTTCTTC
CASSLSLGAYNEQFF
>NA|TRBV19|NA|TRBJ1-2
TGTGCCAGTAGTGGGGGGCCTCTTTGGAGCTACACCTTC
CASSGGPLWSYTF
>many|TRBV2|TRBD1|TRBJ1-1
TGTGCCAGCAGGAGTCAACAGGGGAGTACTGAAGCTTTCTTT
CASRSQQGSTEAFF
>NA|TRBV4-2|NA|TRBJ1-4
TGTGCCAGTAGCCAAGATCCTGGAACAGGGACGGGAACTAATGAAAAACTGTTTTTT
CASSQDPGTGTGTNEKLFF
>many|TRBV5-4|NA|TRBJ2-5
TGTGCCAGCAGCCCCCCCGGGACCCTTGGGGGGACCCAGTACTTC
CASSPPGTLGGTQYF